Each of the 9 T cell receptor beta chains below was sequenced from the same sample in a study of cytomegalovirus exposure and HLA in healthy donors. PCR amplification relied on 60 Vbeta primers (plus 13 Jbeta primers). Only in-frame clones appear in the TCRdb table, and some are missing; sequencing was by immunoSEQ multiplex PCR. The sample yields 160,000 or so clones, approximately 80% seen once. The source material was PBMCs. The source of these receptors is a man aged 55 to 69 in good health and CMV-seronegative.

In DNA, the CDR3 is TGTGCCAGCAGCCCGACTAGCGGGGGGGCGCCCTACAATGAGCAGTTCTTC. Its protein product is CASSPTSGGAPYNEQFF. This rearrangement joins TRBV13 to TRBJ2-1, with 14 bases that match TRBD2. Germline values: CDR1 PRHDT, CDR2 FYEKMQ (reference sequence). After removal of 5 bases from V and 2 bases from J, the junction contained 5 bases not matched to a gene. The CDR3 has 17 residues.

This clone has only one observation. This chain uses TRBV7-8 with TRBJ2-5; tentatively, D is TRBD1 (5 bases). Trimming pared 1 base from V and 5 bases from J, leaving 14 bases between. This CDR3 contains 15 residues. CDR1 SGHVS and CDR2 FQNEAQ come from the germline V gene. CDR3 in DNA: TGTGCCAGCAGCTTAGTACAGGCTCCAGGGGAGACCCAGTACTTC. Protein: CASSLVQAPGETQYF.

The rearrangement joins TRBV7-8 to TRBJ2-7; the D gene is possibly TRBD2 (5 bases). V shed 8 bases and J shed 9 bases, with 26 bases lying between them. Germline CDR1 reads SGHVS; CDR2 reads FQNEAQ. CDR3 length: 15 amino acids. This chain's CDR3 is CASASSLGRTSWQYF. The DNA of the CDR3 is TGTGCCAGCGCCAGCAGCTTGGGGAGAACGTCGTGGCAGTACTTC.

The chain recombines TRBV6-1 with TRBJ1-5; D perhaps matches TRBD1 (5 bases). The CDR3 sequence is 16 residues long. V dropped 1 base and J dropped 9 bases, with 19 bases sitting between them. The germline V gene has CDR1 MNHNS and CDR2 SASEGT. In nucleotides, the CDR3 is TGTGCCAGCAGTGAAGGGGAGGGGACTTTCGAATGGCCCCAGCATTTT. It specifies CASSEGEGTFEWPQHF.

The chain is built from TRBV5-1 and TRBJ2-2; 9 nucleotides line up with TRBD1. The length of the CDR3 is 16 residues. V trimming: 0 bases; J trimming: 5 bases; junction bases outside the gene matches: 5. Per the germline V gene, CDR1 is SGHRS and CDR2 is YFSETQ. CDR3: CASSLDSGQGTGELFF. The CDR3 DNA reads TGCGCCAGCAGCTTGGATTCAGGACAGGGGACCGGGGAGCTGTTTTTT.

This rearrangement joins TRBV5-6 to TRBJ1-2, with 7 positions matching TRBD1. Germline CDR1 SGHDT, CDR2 YYEEEE. The V gene end was trimmed by 0 bases and the J gene end by 6 bases; junction bases not matched to a gene: 5. The CDR3 is 14 residues long. The CDR3 is CASSLDRGNHGYTF. CDR3 bases: TGTGCCAGCAGCTTGGACAGGGGCAACCATGGCTACACCTTC.

The V and J genes are TRBV19 and TRBJ2-7; 9 bases agree with TRBD2. V trimming: 8 bases; J trimming: 2 bases; junction bases outside the gene matches: 4. The germline V gene encodes CDR1 LNHDA and CDR2 SQIVND (reference sequence). This CDR3 has 13 amino acids. Written as DNA, the CDR3 is TGTGCCAGTGGGCTAGCGGGAACCTACGAGCAGTACTTC. Translation gives CASGLAGTYEQYF.

This sequence joins TRBV7-9 and TRBJ2-5; D is perhaps TRBD1 (5 bases). The germline gives CDR1 SEHNR, CDR2 FQNEAQ (reference sequence). With 6 bases removed from V and 3 bases from J, the gap between germline ends came to 11 bases. The CDR3 has 13 amino acids. The CDR3 is CASSHRQKETQYF. CDR3 in DNA: TGTGCCAGCAGTCATCGACAGAAAGAGACCCAGTACTTC.

V usage is TRBV13 and J usage is TRBJ2-7, with 10 bases that match TRBD1. CDR1 is PRHDT and CDR2 is FYEKMQ in the germline V gene (reference sequence). The CDR3 length is 17 residues. Unmatched junction bases numbered 8, after V lost 3 bases and J lost 0 bases. The CDR3 DNA is TGTGCCAGCAGCTTGGGAAGGACAGGGGGGAGCTCCTACGAGCAGTACTTC. Translated, it gives CASSLGRTGGSSYEQYF.